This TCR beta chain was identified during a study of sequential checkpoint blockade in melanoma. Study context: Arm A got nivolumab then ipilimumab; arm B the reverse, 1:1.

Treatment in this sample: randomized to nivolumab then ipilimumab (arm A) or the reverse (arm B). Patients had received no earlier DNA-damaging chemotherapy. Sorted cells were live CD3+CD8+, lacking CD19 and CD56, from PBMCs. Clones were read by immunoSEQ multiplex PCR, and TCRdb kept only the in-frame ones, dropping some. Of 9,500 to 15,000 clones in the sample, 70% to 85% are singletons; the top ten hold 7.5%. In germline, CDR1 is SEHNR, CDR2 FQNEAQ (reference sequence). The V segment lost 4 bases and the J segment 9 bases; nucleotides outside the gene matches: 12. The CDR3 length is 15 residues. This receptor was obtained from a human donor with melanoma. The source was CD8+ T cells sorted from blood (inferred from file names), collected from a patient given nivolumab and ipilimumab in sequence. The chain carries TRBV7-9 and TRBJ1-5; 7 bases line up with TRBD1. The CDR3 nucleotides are TGTGCCAGCAGCTCAGAGGGACAGCCGTTATGGCCCCAGCATTTT. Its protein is CASSSEGQPLWPQHF.